One sample yielded the 4 T cell receptor beta chains listed below, sequenced in a study of cytomegalovirus exposure and HLA in healthy donors. PCR used 60 Vbeta primers and 13 Jbeta primers. Generated by immunoSEQ multiplex PCR, the TCRdb table keeps only in-frame clones and is missing some. This sample carries around 230,000 clones, about three quarters of them seen once, and the ten largest clones take 1.8%. The sequenced sample was PBMCs. The receptors were gathered from a male donor in good health and CMV-seronegative.

This chain joins TRBV6-5 and TRBJ1-2; 8 nucleotides agree with TRBD1. This CDR3 spans 13 amino acids. Germline V lookup: CDR1 MNHEY, CDR2 SVGAGI. Trimming removed 10 bases from V and 4 bases from J; junction bases left unmatched: 8. CDR3 in amino acids: CATRTGSTYGYTF. CDR3 nucleotides: TGTGCCACCCGGACAGGGTCGACCTATGGCTACACCTTC.

The chain couples TRBV29-1 to TRBJ2-7; a possible D gene is TRBD1 (5 bases). CDR1 and CDR2 (germline): SQVTM, ANQGSEA. The CDR3 spans 12 residues. V lost 4 bases and J lost 7, with 14 bases in between. The CDR3 is CSVVKEQAEQYF. CDR3 sequence (DNA): TGCAGCGTTGTTAAGGAACAGGCGGAGCAGTACTTC.

This sequence joins TRBV6-5 and TRBJ1-2; D is unresolved. The CDR3 is 12 residues long. Trimming stripped 8 bases from V and 2 bases from J, with 9 bases between. The germline V gene has CDR1 MNHEY and CDR2 SVGAGI. The CDR3 spells CASYTGNYGYTF. CDR3 in DNA: TGTGCCAGCTACACGGGGAACTATGGCTACACCTTC.

The J gene is TRBJ2-1, the V gene TRBV5-1; 7 positions match TRBD1. The germline gives CDR1 SGHRS, CDR2 YFSETQ. V shed 6 bases, J shed 6 bases, and the junction held 6 bases outside the gene matches. The CDR3 is made up of 13 amino acids. This CDR3 is CASMVAGGNEQFF. The CDR3 nucleotides read TGCGCCAGCATGGTGGCAGGGGGCAATGAGCAGTTCTTC.